A single sample is the source of the 16 T cell receptor beta chains below, sequenced in a study of low-dose radiotherapy and immunotherapy resistance in tumors. Specified time point: before trial treatment. The authors ran about 21 PCR cycles to amplify TCRs with a constant-region primer and V-primer adapter. TCRdb processed the reads anew with MiXCR; each CDR3 protein has one entry. Of under 60,000 distinct CDR3 sequences in the sample, approximately 10% are singletons; the top ten hold 6.2%. The starting material was PBMCs, obtained before treatment. The origin of the receptors is a female donor with ovarian cancer.

This clonotype is labeled as medium-sized (0.01 to 0.1%). The chain employs TRBV13 and TRBJ2-2, with D perhaps matching TRBD1 (5 bases). CDR1 and CDR2 from the germline V gene are PRHDT and FYEKMQ (reference sequence). The CDR3 runs 17 residues. The ends were cut back, 3 bases at V and 6 bases at J, with 20 bases in the middle. The CDR3 DNA is TGTGCCAGCAGCTTTACTCCCCCCCAGGGTCGGGCCGGGGAGCTGTTTTTT. It yields the protein CASSFTPPQGRAGELFF. Drawing the rest from reference TRBV13 and TRBJ2-2, the complete variable domain is AAGVIQSPRHLIKEKRETATLKCYPIPRHDTVYWYQQGPGQDPQFLISFYEKMQSDKGSIPDRFSAQQFSDYHSELNMSSLELGDSALYFCASSFTPPQGRAGELFFGEGSRLTVL.

Many counts were recorded for this clonotype. This chain joins TRBV12-3 or TRBV12-4 and TRBJ2-7, with TRBD2 matching over 14 bases. The CDR3 contains 18 residues. V gave up 0 bases and J gave up 6 bases; unmatched junction bases: 10. Here the CDR3 DNA reads TGTGCCAGCAGTTTAGCGCTACGGGGACTAGCGGGAGCGGGCGAGCAGTACTTC. This codes for CASSLALRGLAGAGEQYF.

This clonotype showed up many times. The chain joins TRBV5-1 to TRBJ1-4; 9 bases are a match to TRBD1. Germline values: CDR1 SGHRS, CDR2 YFSETQ. J was trimmed by 6 bases and V by 5 bases; bases with no gene match: 5. CDR3 length: 14 amino acids. As DNA, the CDR3 is TGCGCCAGCAGAGGCCGGGACAGGGATGAAAAACTGTTTTTT. Its protein product is CASRGRDRDEKLFF.

This clonotype was detected ten times or more. The chain joins TRBV20-1 to TRBJ2-5; no firm D call. CDR1 and CDR2 from the germline V gene are DFQATT and SNEGSKA (reference sequence). CDR3 length: 12 residues. The germline V and J ends were trimmed by 3 bases and 5 bases, with 10 bases remaining between them. The CDR3 DNA sequence: TGCAGTGCTAGCCCCCGATCGGAGACCCAGTACTTC. Its translation is CSASPRSETQYF.

V usage is TRBV27 and J usage is TRBJ2-1; D unresolved. Germline loops: CDR1 MNHEY, CDR2 SMNVEV (reference sequence). Trimming left V 6 bases short and J 2 bases short, with 5 bases between. The CDR3 has 12 residues. This CDR3 reads CASRTPYNEQFF. DNA of the CDR3: TGTGCCAGCAGAACACCCTACAATGAGCAGTTCTTC.

This chain joins TRBV6-2 or TRBV6-3 and TRBJ1-3, with D tentatively TRBD1 (6 bases). Germline V gives CDR1 MNHEY, CDR2 SVGEGT. The CDR3 consists of 16 residues. The germline V and J ends were trimmed by 5 bases and 3 bases, with 17 bases remaining between them. The DNA of the CDR3 is TGTGCCAGCAGTGAAAGGGGGGAAGGAGTTGGAAACACCATATATTTT. Amino acids: CASSERGEGVGNTIYF.

This clonotype was found many times. This rearrangement joins TRBV20-1 to TRBJ2-7, with unresolved D. Trimming took 4 bases from V and 0 from J, leaving 10 bases between them. CDR3 length: 13 amino acids. Looked up from germline, CDR1 is DFQATT and CDR2 is SNEGSKA (reference sequence). CDR3 bases: TGCAGTGCTAAATCTATCAACTCCTACGAGCAGTACTTC. It translates to CSAKSINSYEQYF.

This clonotype has ten or more counts. The rearrangement links TRBV12-3 or TRBV12-4 to TRBJ1-1, with no clear D. The CDR3 sequence is 14 residues long. V lost 3 bases and J 3 bases, leaving 11 bases between the germline ends. CDR3 protein: CASSFQGIDTEAFF. Written as DNA, the CDR3 is TGTGCCAGCAGTTTTCAAGGGATCGACACTGAAGCTTTCTTT.

Concerning this clonotype itself: A far larger clone is only one base removed, so a read error is likely. The rearrangement joins TRBV13 to TRBJ1-2, with a tentative D call TRBD1 (6 bases). The germline V and J ends were trimmed by 6 bases and 5 bases, with 19 bases remaining between them. The CDR3 is 15 residues long. CDR1 and CDR2 from the germline V gene are PRHDT and FYEKMQ (reference sequence). CDR3 nucleotides: TGTGCCAGCAGAGAACAGGGTGGCGTCAAGTATGGCTACACCTTC. It is translated as CASREQGGVKYGYTF. Full variable domain (missing parts from reference TRBV13 and TRBJ1-2): AAGVIQSPRHLIKEKRETATLKCYPIPRHDTVYWYQQGPGQDPQFLISFYEKMQSDKGSIPDRFSAQQFSDYHSELNMSSLELGDSALYFCASREQGGVKYGYTFGSGTRLTVV.

In its sample, this clonotype was seen many times. This chain links TRBV12-3 or TRBV12-4 with TRBJ2-3; D call uncertain. V lost 2 bases and J 0 bases, leaving 9 bases between the germline ends. This CDR3 is built from 15 residues. CDR3 sequence (DNA): TGTGCCAGCAGTTTATGGTCCAGGAGCACAGATACGCAGTATTTT. It specifies CASSLWSRSTDTQYF.

This clonotype was observed at least ten times. J is TRBJ2-5 and V is TRBV6-6, with 9 bases fitting TRBD2. V trimming: 3 bases; J trimming: 4 bases; junction bases outside the gene matches: 6. Germline V gene lookup returns CDR1 MNHNY and CDR2 SVGAGI (reference sequence). The CDR3 is 15 amino acids. CDR3 DNA: TGTGCCAGCAGTTATCTAGCGGGGTTCCGAGAGACCCAGTACTTC. Amino acid sequence: CASSYLAGFRETQYF.

This clonotype was counted ten times or more. The CDR3 bases are TGTGCTAGTGGTTTGTCCTACCCTTTAGCGGCCAGAGAGACCCAGTACTTC. Its translation: CASGLSYPLAARETQYF. The chain links TRBV12-5 to TRBJ2-5, with D tentatively TRBD2 (6 bases). The CDR3 loop spans 17 amino acids. Trimming shortened V by 2 bases and J by 4 bases, and 20 bases separated the two germline ends. Germline V gene data show CDR1 as LGHNT and CDR2 as FRNRAP.

This clonotype was counted many times. The V and J genes are TRBV29-1 and TRBJ2-3; D unclear. CDR3 size: 12 residues. In germline, CDR1 is SQVTM, CDR2 ANQGSEA. Trimming removed 4 bases at V and 0 bases at J, with 5 bases between. The CDR3 protein is CSVGGSTDTQYF. The CDR3 DNA reads as TGCAGCGTTGGAGGAAGCACAGATACGCAGTATTTT.

This clonotype was seen repeatedly, ten times or more. The J gene is TRBJ1-5, the V gene TRBV6-2 or TRBV6-3; no clear D gene. V was shortened by 0 bases and J by 2 bases, with 11 bases between the two germline ends. The CDR3 contains 16 residues. CDR1 is MNHEY, CDR2 SVGEGT, per germline. The CDR3, as DNA: TGTGCCAGCAGTTACTCGATCGCGGTGGGCAATCAGCCCCAGCATTTT. Amino acids: CASSYSIAVGNQPQHF.

This clonotype has just one count. A far larger clone is only one base removed, so a read error is likely. This chain connects TRBV28 to TRBJ2-7, with 10 nucleotides matching TRBD1. Trimming cost V 9 bases and J 7 bases; bases outside gene matches: 15. Germline CDR1 is MDHEN and CDR2 is SYDVKM. This CDR3 contains 15 residues. DNA of the CDR3: TGTGCCAGTTACCCCGGGACAGGGGCCTCCGATGAGCAGTACTTC. Translating gives CASYPGTGASDEQYF. Complete variable domain (other parts from reference TRBV28 and TRBJ2-7): DVKVTQSSRYLVKRTGEKVFLECVQDMDHENMFWYRQDPGLGLRLIYFSYDVKMKEKGDIPEGYSVSREKKERFSLILESASTNQTSMYLCASYPGTGASDEQYFGPGTRLTVT.

The table lists this clonotype with many counts. The chain recombines TRBV11-2 with TRBJ2-2; the D call may be TRBD1 or TRBD2 (6 bases each). CDR3 length equals 15 residues. Germline V gene data show CDR1 as SGHAT and CDR2 as FQNNGV. V lost 5 bases to trimming and J lost 5 bases, with 15 bases between them. For the CDR3, the DNA is TGTGCCAGCAGCCCCACGGGGGCCATGACCGGGGAGCTGTTTTTT. It translates to CASSPTGAMTGELFF.